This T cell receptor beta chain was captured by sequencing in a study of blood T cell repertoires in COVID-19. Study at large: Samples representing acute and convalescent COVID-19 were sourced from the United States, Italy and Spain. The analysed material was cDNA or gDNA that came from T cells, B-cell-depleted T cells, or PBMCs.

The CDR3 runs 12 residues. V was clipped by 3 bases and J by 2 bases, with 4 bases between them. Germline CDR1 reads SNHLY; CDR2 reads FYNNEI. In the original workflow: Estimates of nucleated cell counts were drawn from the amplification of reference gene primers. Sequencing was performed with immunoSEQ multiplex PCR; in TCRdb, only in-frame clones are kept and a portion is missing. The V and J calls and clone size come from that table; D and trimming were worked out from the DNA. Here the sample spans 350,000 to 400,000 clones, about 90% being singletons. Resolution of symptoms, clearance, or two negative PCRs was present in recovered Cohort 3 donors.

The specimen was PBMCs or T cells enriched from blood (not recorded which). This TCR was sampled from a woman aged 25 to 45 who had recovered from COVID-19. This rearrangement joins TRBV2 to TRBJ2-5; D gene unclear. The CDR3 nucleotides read TGTGCCAGCAGTGACCGGCAAGAGACCCAGTACTTC. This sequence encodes CASSDRQETQYF.